This TCR beta chain appears in the sequencing data of a study of beta chain features in type 1 diabetes. Study-wide points: Patients with type 1 diabetes carried fewer insertions and had more deletions at their VDJ junctions.

Expressed TCRB transcripts were sequenced after all isolated RNA was converted to cDNA. The method was immunoSEQ multiplex PCR; TCRdb's version includes in-frame clones alone and lacks a portion of them. The repertoire holds roughly 250,000 clones, 68% seen once, with about 0.05% in the top ten. Via CD45RO/CCR7/CD25/CD127/CD95/CD27, cells of the CD4+ naive, central memory, regulatory and stem cell-like memory subsets were sorted. Each population that was sorted was more than 98% pure. In the case of this clone: Its cognate antigen is unknown.

Germline-derived CDR1 and CDR2 are SQVTM and ANQGSEA. CDR3 length equals 12 residues. V was pared by 3 bases and J by 6 bases, with 8 bases between. The rearrangement joins TRBV29-1 to TRBJ1-4; perhaps TRBD1 as D (6 bases). This TCR was sampled from a man between 25 and 39 years old in good health. The sequenced sample consisted of naive CD4+ T cells from blood. The CDR3 spells CSVDRGDEKLFF. The CDR3 nucleotides are TGCAGCGTTGACAGGGGTGATGAAAAACTGTTTTTT.